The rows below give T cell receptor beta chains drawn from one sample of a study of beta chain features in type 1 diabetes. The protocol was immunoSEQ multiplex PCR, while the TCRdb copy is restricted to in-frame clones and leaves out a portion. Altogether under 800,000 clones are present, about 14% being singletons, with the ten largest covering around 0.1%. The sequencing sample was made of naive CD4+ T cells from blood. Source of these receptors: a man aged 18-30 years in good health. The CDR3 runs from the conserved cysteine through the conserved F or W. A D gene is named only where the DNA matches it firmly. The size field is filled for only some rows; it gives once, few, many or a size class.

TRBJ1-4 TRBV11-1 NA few CASSLTGGTEKLFF TGTGCCAGCAGCTTAACCGGGGGAACTGAAAAACTGTTTTTT
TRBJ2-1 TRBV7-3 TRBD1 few CASSSDRGTPNEQFF TGTGCCAGCAGCTCGGACAGGGGGACCCCCAATGAGCAGTTCTTC
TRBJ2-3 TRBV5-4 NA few CASSLAGSADTQYF TGTGCCAGCAGCTTGGCCGGGAGCGCAGATACGCAGTATTTT
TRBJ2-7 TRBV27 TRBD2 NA CASSSLPGTSQREQYF TGTGCCAGCAGTTCTCTACCCGGGACTAGTCAGCGCGAGCAGTACTTC
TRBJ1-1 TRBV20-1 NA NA CSAGGNTEAFF TGCAGTGCTGGGGGGAACACTGAAGCTTTCTTT
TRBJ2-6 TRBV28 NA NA CASSLLRGSGANVLTF TGTGCCAGCAGTTTATTACGGGGCTCTGGGGCCAACGTCCTGACTTTC
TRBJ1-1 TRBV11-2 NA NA CASRFTGNTEAFF TGTGCCAGCAGATTCACAGGGAACACTGAAGCTTTCTTT
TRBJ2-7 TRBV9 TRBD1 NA CASRPSGTGGEQYF TGTGCCAGCAGACCATCCGGGACAGGAGGCGAGCAGTACTTC
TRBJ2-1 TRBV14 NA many CASSQAGGRYNEQFF TGTGCCAGCAGCCAAGCCGGGGGCAGATACAATGAGCAGTTCTTC
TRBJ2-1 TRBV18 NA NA CASSPTDEQFF TGTGCCAGCTCACCCACCGATGAGCAGTTCTTC
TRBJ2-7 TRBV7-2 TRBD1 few CASSATGGASPEQYF TGTGCCAGCAGCGCAACAGGGGGCGCGTCTCCCGAGCAGTACTTC
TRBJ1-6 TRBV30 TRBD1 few CAWSVLGGTGQPLHF TGTGCCTGGAGTGTCCTGGGCGGGACAGGGCAACCCCTCCACTTT
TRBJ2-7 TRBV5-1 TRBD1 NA CASSWTGIDYEQYF TGCGCCAGCTCCTGGACAGGGATTGACTACGAGCAGTACTTC
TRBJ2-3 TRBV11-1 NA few CASSARGATDTQYF TGTGCCAGCAGCGCCCGTGGCGCCACAGATACGCAGTATTTT
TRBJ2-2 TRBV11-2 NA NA CASSRLQGPWVTGELFF TGTGCCAGCAGCCGTCTCCAGGGTCCGTGGGTAACCGGGGAGCTGTTTTTT
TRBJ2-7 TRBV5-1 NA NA CASSKDPLSYEQYF TGCGCCAGCAGTAAAGATCCCCTTTCCTACGAGCAGTACTTC
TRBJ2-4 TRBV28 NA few CASSFRLLAKNIQYF TGTGCCAGCAGTTTCAGGTTACTAGCCAAAAACATTCAGTACTTC
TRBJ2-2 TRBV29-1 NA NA CSVAQGPGGKSTGELFF TGCAGCGTTGCGCAGGGACCGGGGGGCAAAAGTACCGGGGAGCTGTTTTTT
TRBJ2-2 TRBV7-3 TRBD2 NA CASSRLAGKKDGELFF TGTGCCAGCAGTAGACTAGCGGGGAAGAAGGACGGGGAGCTGTTTTTT
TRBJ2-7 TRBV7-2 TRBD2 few CASGSGAGGLREQYF TGTGCCAGCGGTTCCGGCGCGGGAGGTCTTCGGGAGCAGTACTTC
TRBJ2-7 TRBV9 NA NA CASSVPRPWGEQYF TGTGCCAGCAGCGTACCGCGGCCTTGGGGCGAGCAGTACTTC
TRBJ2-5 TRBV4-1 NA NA CASSLRTWETQYF TGCGCCAGCAGCCTGCGGACGTGGGAGACCCAGTACTTC
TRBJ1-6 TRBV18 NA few CASFTADSGSPLHF TGTGCCAGTTTCACAGCGGACAGCGGTTCACCCCTCCACTTT
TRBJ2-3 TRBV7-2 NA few CASRLLASDTQYF TGTGCCAGCAGGCTACTAGCTTCAGATACGCAGTATTTT
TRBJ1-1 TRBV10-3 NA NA CAISLMNTEAFF TGTGCCATCAGTCTGATGAACACTGAAGCTTTCTTT
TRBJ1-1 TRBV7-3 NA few CASSYSMNTEAFF TGTGCCAGCAGCTACTCGATGAACACTGAAGCTTTCTTT
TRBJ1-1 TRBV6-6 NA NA CASSYVGGSTEAFF TGTGCCAGCAGTTACGTGGGGGGGAGCACTGAAGCTTTCTTT
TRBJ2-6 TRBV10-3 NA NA CATPVRDTQNSGANVLTF TGTGCCACCCCAGTACGGGACACCCAAAACTCTGGGGCCAACGTCCTGACTTTC
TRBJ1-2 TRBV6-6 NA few CASTHGGDYGYTF TGTGCCAGCACCCACGGGGGGGACTATGGCTACACCTTC
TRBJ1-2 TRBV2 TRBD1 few CASSVTGLDGYTF TGTGCCAGCAGTGTGACAGGGTTAGATGGCTACACCTTC
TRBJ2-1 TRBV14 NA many CASKRAGSSYNEQFF TGTGCCAGTAAACGAGCGGGCAGCTCCTACAATGAGCAGTTCTTC
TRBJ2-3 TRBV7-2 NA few CASSFRDTQYF TGTGCCAGCAGCTTCAGGGATACGCAGTATTTT
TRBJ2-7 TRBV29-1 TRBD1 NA CSVEASSGTGFEQYF TGCAGCGTTGAAGCTTCATCCGGGACAGGGTTCGAGCAGTACTTC
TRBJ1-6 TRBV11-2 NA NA CASSLRRNNNSPLHF TGTGCCAGCAGCTTAAGGCGGAACAACAATTCACCCCTCCACTTT
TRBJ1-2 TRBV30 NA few CAWSVLDNGRGYTF TGTGCCTGGAGTGTACTGGACAACGGAAGGGGCTACACCTTC
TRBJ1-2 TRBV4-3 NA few CASSQVVTGGNYGYTF TGCGCCAGCAGCCAAGTTGTTACAGGAGGGAATTATGGCTACACCTTC
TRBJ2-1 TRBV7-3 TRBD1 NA CASSPDRGGYNEQFF TGTGCCAGCAGCCCGGACAGGGGGGGATACAATGAGCAGTTCTTC
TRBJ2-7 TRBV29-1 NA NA CSGLISQRPYEQYF TGCAGCGGCCTTATATCCCAGCGGCCCTACGAGCAGTACTTC
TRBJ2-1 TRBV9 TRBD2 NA CASNQAGTSGYNEQFF TGTGCCAGCAACCAAGCCGGGACTAGCGGATACAATGAGCAGTTCTTC
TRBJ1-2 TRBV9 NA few CASSVVYNYGYTF TGTGCCAGCAGCGTAGTTTATAACTATGGCTACACCTTC
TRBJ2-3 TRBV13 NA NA CASSLHLTGTDTQYF TGTGCCAGCAGCTTACACTTGACTGGCACAGATACGCAGTATTTT
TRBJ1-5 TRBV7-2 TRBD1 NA CASSLRGGGNQPQHF TGTGCCAGCAGCTTAAGAGGGGGCGGCAATCAGCCCCAGCATTTT
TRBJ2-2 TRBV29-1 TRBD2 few CSVEESAGADGELFF TGCAGCGTTGAAGAATCAGCGGGAGCGGACGGGGAGCTGTTTTTT
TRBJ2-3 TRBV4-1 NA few CASSQDPPRTDTQYF TGCGCCAGCAGCCAAGATCCCCCCCGCACAGATACGCAGTATTTT
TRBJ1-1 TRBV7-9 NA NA CASSLIAGNTEAFF TGTGCCAGCAGCTTAATTGCGGGAAACACTGAAGCTTTCTTT
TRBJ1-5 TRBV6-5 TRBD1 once CASSPDRTSNQPQHF TGTGCCAGCAGCCCGGACAGGACGTCCAATCAGCCCCAGCATTTT
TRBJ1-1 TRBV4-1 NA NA CASSQTGRNTEAFF TGCGCCAGCAGCCAGACAGGCAGGAACACTGAAGCTTTCTTT
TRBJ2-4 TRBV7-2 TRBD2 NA CASSNQLAGGLAKNIQYF TGTGCCAGCAGCAACCAACTAGCGGGGGGTCTAGCCAAAAACATTCAGTACTTC
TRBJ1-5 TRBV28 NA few CASRAWGDQPQHF TGTGCCAGCAGGGCCTGGGGGGACCAGCCCCAGCATTTT
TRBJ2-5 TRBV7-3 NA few CASSPGPLSRETQYF TGTGCCAGCAGTCCCGGACCGCTCTCCAGAGAGACCCAGTACTTC
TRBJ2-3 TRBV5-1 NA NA CASSLGVSATDTQYF TGCGCCAGCAGCTTGGGGGTTAGCGCGACAGATACGCAGTATTTT
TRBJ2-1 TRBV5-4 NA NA CASSPVVRRNEQFF TGTGCCAGCAGCCCAGTGGTACGACGTAATGAGCAGTTCTTC
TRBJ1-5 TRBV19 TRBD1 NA CATLGQGYQPQHF TGTGCCACCCTGGGACAGGGGTATCAGCCCCAGCATTTT
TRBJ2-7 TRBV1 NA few CTSSHLTDHLSYEQYF TGCACCAGCAGCCATCTAACAGACCACCTCTCCTACGAGCAGTACTTC
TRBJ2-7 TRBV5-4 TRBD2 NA CASSSSSGRAYEQYF TGTGCCAGCAGTTCATCTAGCGGGAGGGCCTACGAGCAGTACTTC